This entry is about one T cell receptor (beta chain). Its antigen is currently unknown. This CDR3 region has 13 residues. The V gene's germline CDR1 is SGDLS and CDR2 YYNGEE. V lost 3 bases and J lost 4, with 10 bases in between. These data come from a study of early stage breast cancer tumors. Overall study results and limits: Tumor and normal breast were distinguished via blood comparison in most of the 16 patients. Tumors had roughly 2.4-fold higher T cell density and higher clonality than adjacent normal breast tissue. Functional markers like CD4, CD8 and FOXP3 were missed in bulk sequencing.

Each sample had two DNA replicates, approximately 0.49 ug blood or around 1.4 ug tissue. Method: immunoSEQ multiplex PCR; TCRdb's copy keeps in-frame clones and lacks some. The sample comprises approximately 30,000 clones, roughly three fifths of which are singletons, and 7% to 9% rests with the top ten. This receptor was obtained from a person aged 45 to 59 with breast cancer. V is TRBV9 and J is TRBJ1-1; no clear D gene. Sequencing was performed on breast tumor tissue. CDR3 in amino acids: CASSARTATEAFF. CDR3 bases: TGTGCCAGCAGCGCCAGGACGGCCACTGAAGCTTTCTTT.